These 22 T cell receptor beta chains were all obtained from the same sample, sequenced in a study of T cells in Graves' hyperthyroidism and ophthalmopathy (dated by TCRdb to 2018 to 2020). The method behind the library was multiplex PCR. The sequencer was an Illumina HiSeq 2000. The TCR beta CDR3 regions were amplified from the RNA transcripts. The first round of RT-PCR for the TCR CDR3 was performed with the HTBI primer set and the Qiagen OneStep RT-PCR kit. In-frame beta chains were kept once TCRdb had trimmed the public reads at Q25 with fastp and called clones with MiXCR. A single entry per CDR3 protein holds the most common genes and DNA from its merged rows. This sample is represented by approximately 490,000 distinct CDR3 sequences; about 22% of them were singletons. Jointly, the top ten make up about half of the sample. The sequencing sample was made of blood. Source of these receptors: a woman in her seventies with Graves' ophthalmopathy.

This clonotype was counted only a few times. The chain uses TRBV3-1 and TRBJ2-3; tentative D call: TRBD2 (6 bases). The germline V gene has CDR1 LGHDT and CDR2 YNNKEL (reference sequence). V was trimmed by 4 bases and J by 4 bases, leaving 18 bases between them. The CDR3 spans 16 residues. This CDR3 reads CASSPLAGTGPDTQYF. The CDR3 region has the DNA TGTGCCAGCAGCCCATTGGCGGGAACGGGCCCAGATACGCAGTATTTT.

This clonotype was seen a handful of times. The V gene is TRBV6-2 or TRBV6-3, the J gene TRBJ2-1, with 9 bases aligning to TRBD2. The CDR3 length is 17 residues. Looked up from germline, CDR1 is MNHEY and CDR2 is SVGEGT. V trimming: 0 bases; J trimming: 3 bases; junction bases outside the gene matches: 6. CDR3 coding DNA: TGTGCCAGCAGTTACTCGAGGACTAGCGCTAACTACAATGAGCAGTTCTTC. Protein product: CASSYSRTSANYNEQFF.

On this clonotype: At one of its ends the junction is not consistent with the germline gene, which may arise from a read error. V is TRBV18 and J is TRBJ1-1, with D tentatively TRBD1 (6 bases). The CDR3 loop spans 14 amino acids. From germline, CDR1 is KGHSH and CDR2 LQKENI. CDR3 DNA sequence: TGTGCCAGCTCACCCAGGACAGAGAACACTGAAGTTTTCTTT. The encoded protein is CASSPRTENTEVFF. Together with reference TRBV18 and TRBJ1-1, the CDR3 gives the full variable domain: NAGVMQNPRHLVRRRGQEARLRCSPMKGHSHVYWYRQLPEEGLKFMVYLQKENIIDESGMPKERFSAEFPKEGPSILRIQQVVRGDSAAYFCASSPRTENTEVFFGQGTRLTVV.

This chain joins TRBV7-8 and TRBJ2-5, with D unclear. This CDR3 has 11 residues. The germline gives CDR1 SGHVS, CDR2 FQNEAQ. V lost 5 bases, J lost 7 bases, and 8 bases lay in between. The CDR3 spells CASSPAMTQYF. The CDR3 DNA reads TGTGCCAGCAGCCCCGCCATGACCCAGTACTTC.

V gene TRBV5-5 combines with J gene TRBJ2-1; the D is unclear. V lost 5 bases to trimming and J lost 9 bases, with 12 bases between them. Per the germline V gene, CDR1 is SGHKS and CDR2 is YYEKEE (reference sequence). This CDR3 spans 12 amino acids. The CDR3 DNA follows: TGTGCCAGCAGAAGAGAGACCATTGAGCAGTTCTTC. This codes for CASRRETIEQFF.

The V and J genes are TRBV6-1 and TRBJ1-1; maybe TRBD1 (5 bases). V dropped 7 bases and J dropped 8 bases, with 11 bases sitting between them. CDR1 and CDR2 (germline): MNHNS, SASEGT. This CDR3 is built from 11 residues. The CDR3, as DNA: TGTGCCAGCACCCATAACAGGGAAGCTTTCTTT. It yields the protein CASTHNREAFF.

This clonotype was counted a single time. The chain recombines TRBV10-3 with TRBJ1-5; the D is unclear. The germline V gene has CDR1 ENHRY and CDR2 SYGVKD. This CDR3 has 15 amino acids. The V end was cut by 2 bases, the J end by 6 bases, with 14 bases between. The CDR3 loop is CAISEGDLSGQPQHF. CDR3 nucleotides: TGTGCCATCAGTGAGGGCGACTTAAGCGGTCAGCCCCAGCATTTT.

This clonotype was counted ten times or more. The chain is built from TRBV11-2 and TRBJ2-5, with 14 positions matching TRBD2. The CDR3 extends over 15 amino acids. CDR1 is SGHAT and CDR2 is FQNNGV in the germline V gene. With 4 bases clipped from V and 10 bases from J, the junction kept 8 bases outside the gene matches. Here the CDR3 DNA reads TGTGCCAGCAGCTCGCCGGGACTAGCGGGAGTCAACCAGTACTTC. Translated, it gives CASSSPGLAGVNQYF.

This clonotype showed up many times. The V gene is TRBV27, the J gene TRBJ2-5; TRBD2 matches 7 bases. The CDR3 loop spans 14 amino acids. Germline V gives CDR1 MNHEY, CDR2 SMNVEV (reference sequence). The V and J ends lost 3 bases and 3 bases, in that order; junction bases with no gene match: 4. The CDR3 loop reads CASSFLGGEETQYF. The CDR3 nucleotides are TGTGCCAGCAGTTTTTTGGGGGGGGAAGAGACCCAGTACTTC.

This clonotype was seen more than once but under ten times. The chain combines TRBV10-1 with TRBJ1-2; 11 bases match TRBD1. The germline CDR1 and CDR2 sequences are WNHNN and SYGVQD (reference sequence). V lost 6 bases and J lost 2; bases outside the gene matches: 8. The CDR3 length is 16 residues. CDR3 bases: TGCGCCAGCAGCCCAGGACAGGGGGCGCGGAACTATGGCTACACCTTC. This encodes CASSPGQGARNYGYTF.

This clonotype was seen a handful of times. This chain links TRBV20-1 with TRBJ1-1; weak D call: TRBD1 (6 bases). With 3 bases removed from V and 0 bases from J, the gap between germline ends came to 17 bases. CDR1 and CDR2 (germline): DFQATT, SNEGSKA (reference sequence). CDR3 length equals 16 residues. This CDR3 reads CSASGGGAGMNTEAFF. The CDR3 DNA is TGCAGTGCTAGTGGGGGGGGCGCGGGGATGAACACTGAAGCTTTCTTT.

This clonotype was seen at least ten times. The chain combines TRBV24-1 with TRBJ2-1; possibly TRBD2 for D (6 bases). The CDR3 length is 14 residues. Trimming cost V 2 bases and J 6 bases, with 10 bases left between them. Germline-derived CDR1 and CDR2 are KGHDR and SFDVKD. The CDR3 here is CATSDSTGVNEQFF. The CDR3 nucleotides read TGTGCCACCAGTGATTCAACGGGAGTCAATGAGCAGTTCTTC.

This clonotype came up a few times. The chain uses TRBV10-2 and TRBJ2-7; possible D gene TRBD1, 6 bases. This CDR3 contains 14 residues. V lost 2 bases and J lost 0, with 8 bases in between. Germline loops: CDR1 WSHSY, CDR2 SAAADI. CDR3 loop: CASSEAGASYEQYF. The CDR3 nucleotides read TGCGCCAGCAGTGAGGCAGGGGCCTCCTACGAGCAGTACTTC.

This clonotype has only a few counts. The J gene is TRBJ2-3, the V gene TRBV11-2, with 9 positions matching TRBD2. There are 17 residues in the CDR3. The V segment lost 2 bases and the J segment 2 bases; nucleotides outside the gene matches: 8. In germline, CDR1 is SGHAT, CDR2 FQNNGV. Here the CDR3 reads CASSLMASGAATDTQYF. In DNA form, the CDR3 reads TGTGCCAGCAGCTTAATGGCTAGCGGGGCCGCCACAGATACGCAGTATTTT.

The chain couples TRBV24-1 to TRBJ2-1; TRBD1 agrees at 9 bases. V dropped 4 bases and J dropped 9; count of bases not matched to a gene: 9. Germline CDR1 reads KGHDR; CDR2 reads SFDVKD. This CDR3 contains 15 residues. This CDR3 is CATSDPGQGEGEQFF. For the CDR3, the DNA is TGTGCCACCAGTGACCCGGGACAGGGAGAGGGTGAGCAGTTCTTC.

The rearrangement joins TRBV4-1 to TRBJ2-3; possibly TRBD2 for D (6 bases). The germline V gene has CDR1 MGHRA and CDR2 YSYEKL. The CDR3 contains 15 residues. V shed 3 bases and J shed 2 bases, with 12 bases lying between them. The CDR3 sequence is CASSQERTNTDTQYF. The CDR3 region has the DNA TGCGCCAGCAGCCAGGAGAGGACTAACACAGATACGCAGTATTTT.

J is TRBJ2-7 and V is TRBV5-8; D gene unclear. Germline CDR1 and CDR2: SGHTS and YDEGEE. The ends were cut back, 3 bases at V and 4 bases at J, with 8 bases in the middle. This CDR3 spans 12 amino acids. The CDR3 here is CASSYARYEQYF. In DNA, the CDR3 is TGTGCCAGCAGCTATGCACGTTACGAGCAGTACTTC.

The V call is TRBV6-1, the J call TRBJ2-7, with TRBD1 identical over 9 bases. The CDR3 is 16 residues long. The V gene's germline CDR1 is MNHNS and CDR2 SASEGT. V was pared by 6 bases and J by 5 bases, with 14 bases of the junction left unmatched. The CDR3 DNA sequence: TGTGCCAGCAGGAGCCATCGGACAGGGGACAGCGACGAGCAGTACTTC. This encodes CASRSHRTGDSDEQYF.

The table lists this clonotype with a few counts. The chain recombines TRBV11-2 with TRBJ1-1; 9 bases agree with TRBD1. The CDR3 covers 15 residues. Germline loops: CDR1 SGHAT, CDR2 FQNNGV. The junction had 2 bases not matched to a gene; V was cut back by 3 bases and J by 0 bases. DNA of the CDR3: TGTGCCAGCAGCTTTACAGGGGGCATGAACACTGAAGCTTTCTTT. Translating gives CASSFTGGMNTEAFF.

Concerning this clonotype: A much larger clone differs by one base, so this may be a read error. This chain connects TRBV29-1 to TRBJ2-7; unclear D gene. The V and J ends lost 4 bases and 7 bases respectively, with 11 bases between them. Germline CDR1 is SQVTM and CDR2 is ANQGSEA. The CDR3 is made up of 11 amino acids. The CDR3 coding sequence is TGCAGCGTTGTAGTTGTTTATGAGCAGTACTTC. Translated, it gives CSVVVVYEQYF.

This clonotype turned up a few times. The rearrangement joins TRBV30 to TRBJ2-1; D perhaps matches TRBD2 (6 bases). V was cut by 3 bases and J by 12 bases, with 12 bases left in between. This CDR3 spans 11 amino acids. Germline V lookup: CDR1 GTSNPN, CDR2 SVGIG (reference sequence). CDR3 residues: CAWRDSGRQFF. In nucleotides, the CDR3 is TGTGCCTGGAGGGATAGCGGTAGGCAGTTCTTC.

This clonotype was seen more than once but under ten times. V and J are TRBV5-1 and TRBJ2-4, with D possibly TRBD1 on 5 matching bases. V was shortened by 5 bases and J by 0 bases, with 9 bases between the two germline ends. The CDR3 loop spans 14 amino acids. The germline gives CDR1 SGHRS, CDR2 YFSETQ. CDR3 sequence: CASRSGLAKNIQYF. CDR3 DNA: TGCGCCAGCAGATCAGGGCTAGCCAAAAACATTCAGTACTTC.